The 21 T cell receptor beta chains given below trace back to one sample, sequenced in a study of cytomegalovirus exposure and HLA in healthy donors (dated by TCRdb to 2015 to 2018). The protocol used for the library was the immunoSEQ multiplex PCR assay. The multiplex PCR relied on a mix of 60 forward primers for TCR Vbeta segments and 13 reverse primers for TCR Jbeta segments. This is the immuneACCESS table as TCRdb keeps it, with only in-frame sequences that have V and J called. A part of the clones is gone; compared with another copy, unresolved V genes explain less than half, and the rest is unexplained. The table for this sample lists roughly 140,000 clones; about four fifths of them were counted only once. The top ten clonotypes cover 5.5% to 6% of the sample. Sequencing was carried out using PBMCs. The receptor set was obtained from a man under 40 in good health and CMV-seropositive.

This rearrangement joins TRBV11-3 to TRBJ2-3; TRBD1 might be the D (6 bases). There are 15 residues in the CDR3. Trimming took 1 base from V and 1 from J, leaving 9 bases between them. CDR1 is SGHNT and CDR2 is YENEEA in the germline V gene. The CDR3 DNA sequence: TGTGCCAGCAGCTTAGGGGACAAGGGCACAGATACGCAGTATTTT. Amino acid sequence: CASSLGDKGTDTQYF.

The genes are TRBV27 and TRBJ2-7; D perhaps matches TRBD2 (5 bases). In germline, CDR1 is MNHEY, CDR2 SMNVEV (reference sequence). The CDR3 covers 15 residues. V was trimmed by 5 bases and J by 2 bases, leaving 16 bases between them. The CDR3 coding sequence is TGTGCCAGCAGTCGCTACGCCGGGAAACCCTACGAGCAGTACTTC. Protein product: CASSRYAGKPYEQYF.

The chain has TRBV28 and TRBJ2-5; weak D call: TRBD2 (6 bases). The J call is uncertain, as TRBJ2-7 better fits the DNA end. The CDR3 runs to 14 residues. Germline loops: CDR1 MDHEN, CDR2 SYDVKM. CDR3 DNA sequence: TGTGCCAGCAGTTTATCCGGGACTCTCTACGAGCAGTACTTC. It specifies CASSLSGTLYEQYF.

The chain links TRBV28 to TRBJ1-2; D remains ambiguous. Trimming left V 6 bases short and J 5 bases short, with 16 bases between. CDR1 and CDR2 (germline): MDHEN, SYDVKM. This CDR3 spans 14 amino acids. CDR3 loop: CASSSVGVTYGYTF. The DNA for the CDR3 is TGTGCCAGCAGCTCGGTAGGAGTGACTTATGGCTACACCTTC.

V gene TRBV14 combines with J gene TRBJ1-1; D possibly corresponds to TRBD1 (5 bases). Per the germline V gene, CDR1 is SGHDN and CDR2 is FVKESK. Between the trimmed V and J ends, which lost 4 bases and 0 bases, there was a span of 9 bases. This CDR3 comprises 14 residues. As DNA, the CDR3 is TGTGCCAGCAGCCTCCCAGGGATGAACACTGAAGCTTTCTTT. It is translated as CASSLPGMNTEAFF.

This chain links TRBV5-4 with TRBJ2-1; TRBD2 matches 14 bases. This CDR3 region has 19 residues. CDR1 SGHNT and CDR2 YYREEE come from the germline V gene (reference sequence). The junction had 11 bases not matched to a gene; V was cut back by 0 bases and J by 6 bases. CDR3 DNA: TGTGCCAGCAGCTTGGAGAGTGGGACTAGCGGGAGAGTCGGCAATGAGCAGTTCTTC. Encoded protein: CASSLESGTSGRVGNEQFF.

This chain uses TRBV5-5 with TRBJ2-7; D is perhaps TRBD1 (5 bases). The V end was cut by 0 bases, the J end by 0 bases, with 13 bases between. The germline gives CDR1 SGHKS, CDR2 YYEKEE (reference sequence). The CDR3 is 16 amino acids. CDR3 protein: CASSLGGAELSYEQYF. The CDR3 nucleotides read TGTGCCAGCAGCTTGGGGGGCGCTGAACTCTCCTACGAGCAGTACTTC.

The chain combines TRBV10-3 with TRBJ1-4; TRBD1 matches at 12 bases. Germline lookup yields CDR1 ENHRY and CDR2 SYGVKD. The CDR3 totals 20 residues. V shed 0 bases, J shed 7 bases, and the junction held 15 bases outside the gene matches. The CDR3 here is CAISESVGTGGPQTAEKLFF. CDR3 nucleotides: TGTGCCATCAGTGAGTCCGTAGGGACAGGGGGCCCCCAGACCGCTGAAAAACTGTTTTTT.

The gene calls are TRBV5-1 and TRBJ2-3; D might be TRBD1 (6 bases). CDR1 and CDR2 (germline): SGHRS, YFSETQ. Trimming pared 2 bases from V and 6 bases from J, leaving 16 bases between. CDR3 size: 15 residues. The CDR3 region has the DNA TGCGCCAGCAGCTTCTCCGGGACACCCCCCGATACGCAGTATTTT. Its protein is CASSFSGTPPDTQYF.

V is TRBV28 and J is TRBJ2-7; weak D call: TRBD2 (6 bases). V shed 6 bases and J shed 3 bases, with 18 bases lying between them. The CDR3 is 15 amino acids. The germline V gene has CDR1 MDHEN and CDR2 SYDVKM. For the CDR3, the DNA is TGTGCCAGCAGGTTAGCCAGGAGGGCCCTCTACGAGCAGTACTTC. Its translation: CASRLARRALYEQYF.

The rearrangement uses TRBV28 and TRBJ1-1; D perhaps matches TRBD1 (5 bases). Deletions cut 5 bases from V and 6 bases from J, with 19 bases between. The CDR3 covers 15 residues. Germline-derived CDR1 and CDR2 are MDHEN and SYDVKM. The DNA of the CDR3 is TGTGCCAGCAGTCCTCCATCGACAGCCTCCCCTGAAGCTTTCTTT. It encodes CASSPPSTASPEAFF.

This chain links TRBV4-1 with TRBJ2-5; D is unclear. V was cut by 0 bases and J by 2 bases, with 4 bases left in between. The CDR3 is 13 residues long. CDR1 and CDR2 from the germline V gene are MGHRA and YSYEKL. In DNA form, the CDR3 reads TGCGCCAGCAGCCAAGACAGACAAGAGACCCAGTACTTC. Translated: CASSQDRQETQYF.

The chain is built from TRBV10-3 and TRBJ2-1; weak D call: TRBD2 (5 bases). The CDR3 contains 14 residues. The ends were cut back, 2 bases at V and 3 bases at J, with 8 bases in the middle. Looked up from germline, CDR1 is ENHRY and CDR2 is SYGVKD. Written as DNA, the CDR3 is TGTGCCATCAGTGAGGGACTTAGCTACAATGAGCAGTTCTTC. Translated: CAISEGLSYNEQFF.

The chain employs TRBV19 and TRBJ2-2; 9 bases match TRBD2. The germline gives CDR1 LNHDA, CDR2 SQIVND (reference sequence). V lost 9 bases and J lost 6; bases outside the gene matches: 11. CDR3 length: 15 amino acids. CDR3 residues: CASSWAGGLSGELFF. In DNA, the CDR3 is TGTGCCAGCTCCTGGGCGGGAGGGCTCTCCGGGGAGCTGTTTTTT.

Regarding this clone: A read error may produce the germline difference seen at one junction end. V gene TRBV7-6 combines with J gene TRBJ2-5, with 7 bases matching TRBD1. The CDR3 loop spans 11 amino acids. Germline V gene sequence: CDR1 SGHVS, CDR2 FNYEAQ. The CDR3 nucleotides are TGTGCCAGCAGCGACGGGACAGAACAGAACTTC. Its translation is CASSDGTEQNF.

The V call is TRBV18, the J call TRBJ2-2; 7 bases match TRBD1. CDR1 is KGHSH and CDR2 is LQKENI in the germline V gene. The CDR3 has 15 residues. J was trimmed by 1 base and V by 5 bases; bases with no gene match: 4. For the CDR3, the DNA is TGTGCCAGCTCATCATACAGGGGGAACACCGGGGAGCTGTTTTTT. Protein product: CASSSYRGNTGELFF.

The V and J genes are TRBV27 and TRBJ2-3; 11 bases match TRBD2. The CDR3 is 14 amino acids. CDR1 MNHEY and CDR2 SMNVEV come from the germline V gene (reference sequence). Unmatched junction bases numbered 3, after V lost 5 bases and J lost 5 bases. The CDR3 here is CASSGLAGGDTQYF. In nucleotides, the CDR3 is TGTGCCAGCAGTGGTCTAGCGGGGGGAGATACGCAGTATTTT.

The rearrangement uses TRBV29-1 and TRBJ2-7; no clear D. This CDR3 spans 12 amino acids. V lost 4 bases to trimming and J lost 2 bases, with 9 bases between them. Germline lookup yields CDR1 SQVTM and CDR2 ANQGSEA. CDR3 loop: CSVGQVTYEQYF. DNA of the CDR3: TGCAGCGTTGGGCAGGTCACCTACGAGCAGTACTTC.

This clone has a single count. V gene TRBV2 combines with J gene TRBJ2-1; TRBD2 agrees at 8 bases. This CDR3 region has 14 residues. Losses at the gene ends were 7 bases for V and 3 bases for J; bases not matched to a gene: 5. Germline CDR1 SNHLY, CDR2 FYNNEI. DNA for the CDR3: TGTGCCAGCAAGCCGGGAGGGTTCTACAATGAGCAGTTCTTC. Its translation is CASKPGGFYNEQFF.

The chain is built from TRBV2 and TRBJ1-4; TRBD1 matches at 10 bases. CDR1 and CDR2 (germline): SNHLY, FYNNEI. CDR3 length equals 15 residues. V was clipped by 6 bases and J by 3 bases; unmatched bases: 4. The CDR3 sequence: CASRGQGRANEKLFF. The CDR3, as DNA: TGTGCCAGCAGGGGACAGGGGAGGGCTAATGAAAAACTGTTTTTT.

The gene calls are TRBV30 and TRBJ2-5; perhaps TRBD2 as D (6 bases). Trimming left V 0 bases short and J 4 bases short, with 12 bases between. This CDR3 comprises 14 residues. Germline V lookup: CDR1 GTSNPN, CDR2 SVGIG (reference sequence). The CDR3 coding sequence is TGTGCCTGGAGTGTGGGGCGGCGGGGAGAGACCCAGTACTTC. It codes for CAWSVGRRGETQYF.